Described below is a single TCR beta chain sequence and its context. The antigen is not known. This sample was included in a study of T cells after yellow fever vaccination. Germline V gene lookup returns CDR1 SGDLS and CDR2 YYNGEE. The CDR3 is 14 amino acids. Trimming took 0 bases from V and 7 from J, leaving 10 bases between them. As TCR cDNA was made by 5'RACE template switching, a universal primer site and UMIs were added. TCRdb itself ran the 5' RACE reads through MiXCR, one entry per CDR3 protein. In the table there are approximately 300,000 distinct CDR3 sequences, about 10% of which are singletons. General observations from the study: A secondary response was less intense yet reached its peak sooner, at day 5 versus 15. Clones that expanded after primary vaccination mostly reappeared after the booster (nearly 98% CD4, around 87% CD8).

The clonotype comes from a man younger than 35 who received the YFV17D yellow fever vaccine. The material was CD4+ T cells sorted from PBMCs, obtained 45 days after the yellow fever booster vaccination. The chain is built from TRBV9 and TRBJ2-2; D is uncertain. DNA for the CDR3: TGTGCCAGCAGCGTAGATACGGTTTTCGGGGAGCTGTTTTTT. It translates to CASSVDTVFGELFF.